The 26 T cell receptor beta chains in this list originate from one sample, sequenced in a study of shared clonotypes between healthy human individuals. Profiling relied on immunoSEQ multiplex PCR, and the TCRdb table lists in-frame clones only, not all of them. The top ten hold 1.8% of the sample, which has 600,000 to 750,000 clones, more than 70% seen once. The sequencing sample was made of memory CD4+ T cells sorted from blood. Subset defined: CD45RA-negative fraction. These receptors were collected from a woman under 40 in good health.

The chain uses TRBV5-1 and TRBJ1-1; D gene uncertain. The V end was cut by 0 bases, the J end by 0 bases, with 9 bases between. Germline lookup yields CDR1 SGHRS and CDR2 YFSETQ. The CDR3 runs 15 residues. CDR3 nucleotides: TGCGCCAGCAGCTTGGAGTATGCAGTGAACACTGAAGCTTTCTTT. Translated, it gives CASSLEYAVNTEAFF.

This clone was counted ten times or more. The rearrangement links TRBV5-1 to TRBJ2-1; TRBD2 agrees at 11 bases. Germline-derived CDR1 and CDR2 are SGHRS and YFSETQ. This CDR3 is 17 amino acids long. Germline trimming cut 0 bases from V and 8 bases from J; bases unmatched to any gene: 10. The CDR3 DNA is TGCGCCAGCAGCTTGGGTCAACTAGCGGGAGCGGGCGATGAGCAGTTCTTC. It yields the protein CASSLGQLAGAGDEQFF.

CDR3 nucleotides: TGTGCCAGCAGTCCCGCTATAGGGGGGGCGGGCTATGGCTACACCTTC. This encodes CASSPAIGGAGYGYTF. The chain recombines TRBV27 with TRBJ1-2, with D perhaps TRBD1 (6 bases). Germline CDR1 is MNHEY and CDR2 is SMNVEV (reference sequence). With 5 bases removed from V and 4 bases from J, the gap between germline ends came to 20 bases. The CDR3 loop spans 16 amino acids.

V and J are TRBV7-2 and TRBJ2-7; D is perhaps TRBD1 or TRBD2 (5 bases each). The ends were cut back, 5 bases at V and 2 bases at J, with 16 bases in the middle. This CDR3 is 15 amino acids long. Looked up from germline, CDR1 is SGHTA and CDR2 is FQGNSA. CDR3 sequence: CASSPRTGPAYEQYF. CDR3 nucleotide sequence: TGTGCCAGCAGCCCCAGGACGGGGCCCGCCTACGAGCAGTACTTC.

This chain connects TRBV5-6 to TRBJ2-7; possibly TRBD2 for D (5 bases). V lost 4 bases, J lost 2 bases, and 10 bases lay in between. This CDR3 is 13 amino acids long. Looked up from germline, CDR1 is SGHDT and CDR2 is YYEEEE. Written as DNA, the CDR3 is TGTGCCAGCAGCCGGACGGGGACCTACGAGCAGTACTTC. It encodes CASSRTGTYEQYF.

A single count supports this clone. The gene calls are TRBV5-1 and TRBJ2-3; 12 bases agree with TRBD2. The germline gives CDR1 SGHRS, CDR2 YFSETQ. V lost 0 bases to trimming and J lost 5 bases; unmatched junction nucleotides: 13. The CDR3 contains 19 residues. CDR3 sequence: CASSLGLTSGRATLDTQYF. DNA of the CDR3: TGCGCCAGCAGCTTGGGGCTGACTAGCGGGAGAGCGACTCTAGATACGCAGTATTTT.

DNA of the CDR3: TGTGCCAGCAGTTTAGGTGCTAGCGGCTACGAGCAGTACTTC. Its protein product is CASSLGASGYEQYF. V is TRBV27 and J is TRBJ2-7, with TRBD2 matching over 7 bases. Trimming took 2 bases from V and 3 from J; bases not matched to a gene: 4. The CDR3 is 14 residues long. Germline V gene lookup returns CDR1 MNHEY and CDR2 SMNVEV (reference sequence).

Points on this clone: The sample has other DNA sequences that encode this CDR3 too. This rearrangement joins TRBV28 to TRBJ2-1; 8 nucleotides agree with TRBD2. CDR1 is MDHEN, CDR2 SYDVKM, per germline. The CDR3 covers 15 residues. The V and J ends lost 2 bases and 4 bases, in that order; junction bases with no gene match: 4. The CDR3: CASSLGGRRYNEQFF. In DNA, the CDR3 is TGTGCCAGCAGTTTAGGCGGGAGGAGGTACAATGAGCAGTTCTTC.

The sample holds a few counts of this clone. The rearrangement links TRBV5-1 to TRBJ2-5; D ambiguous. This CDR3 has 15 amino acids. Looked up from germline, CDR1 is SGHRS and CDR2 is YFSETQ. The V gene lost 4 bases and the J gene lost 4 bases, with 17 bases spanning the gap. The chain's CDR3 is CASSHADRARETQYF. As DNA, the CDR3 is TGCGCCAGCAGCCATGCGGACCGCGCTCGAGAGACCCAGTACTTC.

The chain couples TRBV18 to TRBJ1-2; TRBD1 aligns across 7 bases. V was pared by 3 bases and J by 3 bases, with 16 bases of the junction left unmatched. This CDR3 region has 18 residues. Germline V gives CDR1 KGHSH, CDR2 LQKENI. CDR3 DNA: TGTGCCAGCTCACCGAGGGAGACAGGGAGACTTAAGGACTATGGCTACACCTTC. Translation: CASSPRETGRLKDYGYTF.

The chain recombines TRBV11-2 with TRBJ2-7; 11 nucleotides match TRBD2. Germline assignment: CDR1 SGHAT and CDR2 FQNNGV. The CDR3 consists of 19 residues. With V trimmed by 0 bases and J by 4 bases, 14 bases remained unmatched. CDR3 in amino acids: CASSLDYRTTSGSKYEQYF. The CDR3 DNA sequence: TGTGCCAGCAGCTTAGATTATAGGACCACTAGCGGGAGCAAGTACGAGCAGTACTTC.

This chain links TRBV7-2 with TRBJ2-5; 10 bases line up with TRBD2. Matching the DNA end better, TRBJ2-7 makes the J call doubtful. CDR1 is SGHTA, CDR2 FQGNSA, per germline. The CDR3 sequence is 15 residues long. The CDR3 loop reads CASSLALAGASEQYF. The DNA of the CDR3 is TGTGCCAGCAGCTTAGCCCTAGCGGGAGCTTCCGAGCAGTACTTC.

This clone was seen only a few times. The chain combines TRBV7-3 with TRBJ2-3, with 7 bases lining up with TRBD2. After removal of 5 bases from V and 3 bases from J, the junction contained 14 bases not matched to a gene. Germline CDR1 SGHTA, CDR2 FQGTGA. The CDR3 consists of 17 residues. DNA for the CDR3: TGTGCCAGCAGCCCCCACCTCCTTGGCGGGAGTACAGATACGCAGTATTTT. This sequence encodes CASSPHLLGGSTDTQYF.

The chain recombines TRBV18 with TRBJ2-2; D is perhaps TRBD1 (5 bases). Deletions cut 8 bases from V and 7 bases from J, with 14 bases between. Germline lookup yields CDR1 KGHSH and CDR2 LQKENI. The CDR3 runs 13 residues. The CDR3 nucleotides are TGTGCCAGCACGCAGGGCATACGCGGGGAGCTGTTTTTT. It translates to CASTQGIRGELFF.

The chain employs TRBV28 and TRBJ1-1; no reliable D call. There are 8 residues in the CDR3. Germline loops: CDR1 MDHEN, CDR2 SYDVKM. V was shortened by 6 bases and J by 11 bases, with 4 bases between the two germline ends. As DNA, the CDR3 is TGTGCCAGCAGGGGGGCTTTCTTT. This gives the protein CASRGAFF.

The rearrangement joins TRBV6-6 to TRBJ2-7; perhaps TRBD1 as D (5 bases). CDR1 is MNHNY and CDR2 is SVGAGI in the germline V gene (reference sequence). V was clipped by 1 base and J by 5 bases, with 12 bases between them. CDR3 length equals 14 residues. CDR3 residues: CASSYWGSSNEQYF. CDR3 DNA sequence: TGTGCCAGCAGTTACTGGGGCAGTTCGAACGAGCAGTACTTC.

V is TRBV10-3 and J is TRBJ2-3, with 8 bases matching TRBD2. With V trimmed by 10 bases and J by 3 bases, 6 bases remained unmatched. Germline assignment: CDR1 ENHRY and CDR2 SYGVKD. This CDR3 is 13 amino acids long. This CDR3 reads CATEAGATDTQYF. Here the CDR3 DNA reads TGTGCCACCGAAGCGGGAGCAACAGATACGCAGTATTTT.

This clone was recorded only once. The chain couples TRBV10-1 to TRBJ1-1, with D perhaps TRBD1 (6 bases). The germline V and J ends were trimmed by 0 bases and 2 bases, with 10 bases remaining between them. The CDR3 has 15 amino acids. Germline V gene sequence: CDR1 WNHNN, CDR2 SYGVQD (reference sequence). Written as DNA, the CDR3 is TGCGCCAGCAGTGAGTCCCAGGGGTTAAACACTGAAGCTTTCTTT. This sequence encodes CASSESQGLNTEAFF.

Only a few counts were recorded for this clone. The chain links TRBV19 to TRBJ1-5; possibly TRBD1 for D (5 bases). Germline V lookup: CDR1 LNHDA, CDR2 SQIVND (reference sequence). CDR3 length: 15 amino acids. V lost 7 bases, J lost 3 bases, and 16 bases lay in between. The DNA for the CDR3 is TGTGCCAGTACCCCCCAGCGACAGTCCAATCAGCCCCAGCATTTT. This translates into CASTPQRQSNQPQHF.

The genes are TRBV14 and TRBJ2-7; D remains unclear. CDR1 and CDR2 (germline): SGHDN, FVKESK. The V end was cut by 3 bases, the J end by 2 bases, with 8 bases between. The CDR3 is made up of 13 amino acids. In DNA, the CDR3 is TGTGCCAGCAGCCAGACTCCCCCCTACGAGCAGTACTTC. Its translation: CASSQTPPYEQYF.

This chain joins TRBV5-1 and TRBJ1-1, with 7 bases that match TRBD1. There are 16 residues in the CDR3. V lost 4 bases to trimming and J lost 3 bases; unmatched junction nucleotides: 12. Per the germline V gene, CDR1 is SGHRS and CDR2 is YFSETQ. The chain's CDR3 is CASSTNEGGADTEAFF. The CDR3 DNA reads as TGCGCCAGCAGCACTAACGAAGGGGGCGCGGACACTGAAGCTTTCTTT. The full variable domain, with the rest looked up from reference TRBV5-1 and TRBJ1-1, is KAGVTQTPRYLIKTRGQQVTLSCSPISGHRSVSWYQQTPGQGLQFLFEYFSETQRNKGNFPGRFSGRQFSNSRSEMNVSTLELGDSALYLCASSTNEGGADTEAFFGQGTRLTVV.

The J gene is TRBJ2-3, the V gene TRBV11-2, with D unresolved. The CDR3 runs 14 residues. V dropped 7 bases and J dropped 5 bases, with 16 bases sitting between them. From germline, CDR1 is SGHAT and CDR2 FQNNGV. CDR3 sequence: CASTGSRFGDTQYF. The CDR3 DNA reads as TGTGCCAGCACCGGGTCCAGGTTTGGAGATACGCAGTATTTT.

The chain has TRBV2 and TRBJ1-5, with D tentatively TRBD1 (6 bases). Trimming pared 3 bases from V and 0 bases from J, leaving 15 bases between. In germline, CDR1 is SNHLY, CDR2 FYNNEI. The CDR3 covers 17 residues. The CDR3 sequence: CASSDTRGQNSNQPQHF. The DNA of the CDR3 is TGTGCCAGCAGTGATACCCGGGGACAAAATAGCAATCAGCCCCAGCATTTT.

This rearrangement joins TRBV9 to TRBJ1-4; no clear D gene. Germline loops: CDR1 SGDLS, CDR2 YYNGEE. This CDR3 spans 17 amino acids. V lost 3 bases and J 0 bases, leaving 15 bases between the germline ends. CDR3 sequence (DNA): TGTGCCAGCAGCGCGGCCCGTTCTCCTTCAACTAATGAAAAACTGTTTTTT. Encoded protein: CASSAARSPSTNEKLFF.

Ten or more counts support this clone. This chain joins TRBV7-2 and TRBJ1-5, with D hard to call. Germline V gives CDR1 SGHTA, CDR2 FQGNSA. The CDR3 loop spans 14 amino acids. Trimming stripped 5 bases from V and 0 bases from J, with 8 bases between. CDR3 DNA: TGTGCCAGCAGCCGGACTGATAGCAATCAGCCCCAGCATTTT. Amino acid sequence: CASSRTDSNQPQHF.

The V call is TRBV7-2, the J call TRBJ2-1; TRBD2 matches at 11 bases. V was pared by 4 bases and J by 5 bases, with 4 bases of the junction left unmatched. The V gene's germline CDR1 is SGHTA and CDR2 FQGNSA. The length of the CDR3 is 15 residues. This CDR3 is CASSSMGLADNEQFF. The DNA of the CDR3 is TGTGCCAGCAGCTCAATGGGACTAGCGGACAATGAGCAGTTCTTC.